This T cell receptor beta chain was found in a study of beta chain features in type 1 diabetes. CD45RO/CCR7/CD25/CD127/CD95/CD27 separated CD4+ naive, central memory, regulatory and stem cell-like memory cells by sorting. This clone was seen many times. What was sequenced were expressed TCRB transcripts, since all of the isolated RNA had been reverse transcribed. Data came from immunoSEQ multiplex PCR; TCRdb stores just in-frame clones and leaves some out. The sample consists of about 140,000 clones, 6.9% of them appearing once. The sample comprised central memory CD4+ T cells from blood. The sequence was collected from a woman under 40 in good health.

This CDR3 is CAWSEDRLNTEAFF. The CDR3 DNA reads as TGTGCCTGGAGTGAGGACAGATTGAACACTGAAGCTTTCTTT. The chain links TRBV30 to TRBJ1-1, with D perhaps matching TRBD1 (6 bases). The CDR3 is 14 residues long. The V and J ends lost 1 base and 0 bases respectively, with 9 bases between them. CDR1 and CDR2 from the germline V gene are GTSNPN and SVGIG (reference sequence).